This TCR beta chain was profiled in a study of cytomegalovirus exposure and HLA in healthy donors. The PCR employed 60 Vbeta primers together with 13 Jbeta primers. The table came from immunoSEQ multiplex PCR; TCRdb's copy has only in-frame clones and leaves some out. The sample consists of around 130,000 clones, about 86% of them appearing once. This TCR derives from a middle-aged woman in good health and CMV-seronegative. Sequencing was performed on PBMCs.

The CDR3: CAISETTGATEAFF. The CDR3 DNA follows: TGTGCCATCAGTGAGACGACAGGGGCTACTGAAGCTTTCTTT. The J gene is TRBJ1-1, the V gene TRBV10-3; 8 bases line up with TRBD1. The CDR3 totals 14 residues. With V trimmed by 2 bases and J by 5 bases, 4 bases remained unmatched. Germline CDR1 ENHRY, CDR2 SYGVKD.